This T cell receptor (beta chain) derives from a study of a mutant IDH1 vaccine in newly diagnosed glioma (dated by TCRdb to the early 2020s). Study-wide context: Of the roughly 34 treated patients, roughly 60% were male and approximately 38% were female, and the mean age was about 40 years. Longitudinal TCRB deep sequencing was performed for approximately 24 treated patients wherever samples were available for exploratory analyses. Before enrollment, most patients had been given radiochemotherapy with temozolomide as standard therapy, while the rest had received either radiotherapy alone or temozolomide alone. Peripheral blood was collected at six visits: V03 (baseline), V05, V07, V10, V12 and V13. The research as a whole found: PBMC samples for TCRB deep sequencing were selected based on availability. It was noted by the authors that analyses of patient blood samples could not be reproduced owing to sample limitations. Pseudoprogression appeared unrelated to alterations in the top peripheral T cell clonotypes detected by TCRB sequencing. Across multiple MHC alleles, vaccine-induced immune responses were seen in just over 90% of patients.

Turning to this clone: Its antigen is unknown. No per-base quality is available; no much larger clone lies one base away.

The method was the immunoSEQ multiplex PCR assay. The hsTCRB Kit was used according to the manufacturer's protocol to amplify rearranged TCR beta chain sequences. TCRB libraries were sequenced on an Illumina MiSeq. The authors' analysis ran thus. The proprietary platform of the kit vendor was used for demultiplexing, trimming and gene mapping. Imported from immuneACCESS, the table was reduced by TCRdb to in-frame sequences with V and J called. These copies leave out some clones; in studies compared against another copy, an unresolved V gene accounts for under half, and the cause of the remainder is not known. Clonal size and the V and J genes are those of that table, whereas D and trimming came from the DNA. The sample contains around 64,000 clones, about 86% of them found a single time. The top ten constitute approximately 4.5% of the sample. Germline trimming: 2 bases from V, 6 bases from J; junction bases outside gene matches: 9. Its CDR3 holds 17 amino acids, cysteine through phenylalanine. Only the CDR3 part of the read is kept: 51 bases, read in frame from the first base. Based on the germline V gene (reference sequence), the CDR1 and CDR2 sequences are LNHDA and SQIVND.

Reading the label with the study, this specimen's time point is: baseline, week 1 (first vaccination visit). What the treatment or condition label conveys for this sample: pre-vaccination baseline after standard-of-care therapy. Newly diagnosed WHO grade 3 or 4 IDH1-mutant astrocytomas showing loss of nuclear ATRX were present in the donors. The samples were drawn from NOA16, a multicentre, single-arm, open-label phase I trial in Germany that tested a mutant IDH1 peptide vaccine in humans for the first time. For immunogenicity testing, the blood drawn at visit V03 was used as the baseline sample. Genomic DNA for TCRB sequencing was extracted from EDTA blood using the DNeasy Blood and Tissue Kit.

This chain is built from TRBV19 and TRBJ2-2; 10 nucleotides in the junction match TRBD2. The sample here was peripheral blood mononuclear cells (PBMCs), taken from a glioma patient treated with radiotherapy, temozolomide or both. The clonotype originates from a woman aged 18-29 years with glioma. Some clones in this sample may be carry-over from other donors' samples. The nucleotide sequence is TGTGCCAGTAGTATATTGGAGAGCGGGAGGGCCGCCGGGGAGCTGTTTTTT. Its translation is CASSILESGRAAGELFF.